The 8 T cell receptor beta chains given below trace back to one sample, sequenced in a study of response to subunit inactivated influenza vaccine. TCRdb independently ran MiXCR on the RT-PCR reads; one entry per CDR3 protein. The table lists 500,000 to 600,000 distinct CDR3 sequences, approximately 15% of them singletons. Sequencing used PBMCs from blood, obtained 11 to 12 days after vaccination. These TCRs come from a man in his fifties or sixties who received an inactivated influenza vaccine.

The chain employs TRBV20-1 and TRBJ2-1; D might be TRBD2 (7 bases). The V gene's germline CDR1 is DFQATT and CDR2 SNEGSKA (reference sequence). The CDR3 length is 12 residues. Trimming pared 0 bases from V and 9 bases from J, leaving 9 bases between. CDR3 coding DNA: TGCAGTGCTAGAGAAGGGGGGGGTGAGCAGTTCTTC. Translated: CSAREGGGEQFF.

A few counts support this clonotype. This sequence joins TRBV28 and TRBJ2-7; D not certain. CDR3 length: 16 amino acids. Germline V CDR1 and CDR2: MDHEN, SYDVKM. V gave up 8 bases and J gave up 2 bases, with 22 bases separating them. CDR3 sequence (DNA): TGTGCCAGCCCTCCGGCGGTCAGCGCCTCCCCCTACGAGCAGTACTTC. It encodes CASPPAVSASPYEQYF.

This clonotype was detected only a few times. The chain carries TRBV2 and TRBJ2-3; tentatively, D is TRBD2 (6 bases). Germline values: CDR1 SNHLY, CDR2 FYNNEI. The V gene lost 6 bases and the J gene lost 2 bases, with 15 bases spanning the gap. The CDR3 is 15 amino acids. The CDR3 is CASSQRPSDTDTQYF. In DNA, the CDR3 is TGTGCCAGCAGCCAAAGGCCTAGCGACACAGATACGCAGTATTTT.

The CDR3: CATSRDGSGGAYTQYF. The CDR3 coding sequence is TGTGCCACCAGCAGAGATGGTAGCGGGGGGGCTTATACGCAGTATTTT. The chain combines TRBV15 with TRBJ2-3; 11 bases line up with TRBD2. The CDR3 has 16 amino acids. Trimming took 0 bases from V and 7 from J; bases not matched to a gene: 6. The germline CDR1 and CDR2 sequences are LNHNV and YYDKDF (reference sequence).

This clonotype turned up a few times. This sequence joins TRBV11-2 and TRBJ1-1; D unclear. The CDR3 is made up of 15 amino acids. Trimming removed 2 bases from V and 3 bases from J, with 13 bases in between. Germline-derived CDR1 and CDR2 are SGHAT and FQNNGV. CDR3 protein: CASSLLGNSDTEAFF. CDR3 coding DNA: TGTGCCAGCAGCTTACTGGGGAACAGCGACACTGAAGCTTTCTTT.

The V call is TRBV4-1, the J call TRBJ2-1; TRBD2 matches 11 bases. The J segment lost 3 bases and the V segment lost 3 bases, leaving 4 bases of the junction unmatched. Germline V gene sequence: CDR1 MGHRA, CDR2 YSYEKL. The CDR3 runs to 16 residues. The chain's CDR3 is CASSQLAGGNYNEQFF. The CDR3 DNA is TGCGCCAGCAGCCAGCTAGCGGGGGGTAACTACAATGAGCAGTTCTTC.

The genes are TRBV20-1 and TRBJ1-1; D perhaps matches TRBD1 (6 bases). CDR1 DFQATT and CDR2 SNEGSKA come from the germline V gene (reference sequence). The germline V and J ends were trimmed by 7 bases and 0 bases, with 30 bases remaining between them. CDR3 length: 19 amino acids. The DNA of the CDR3 is TGCAGTGTGGAGCTGAGGGACACTACCCAAGCGGGGATGAACACTGAAGCTTTCTTT. Its translation: CSVELRDTTQAGMNTEAFF.

The table lists this clonotype with many counts. The V gene is TRBV7-9, the J gene TRBJ2-2, with 10 bases fitting TRBD1. Per germline, CDR1 SEHNR and CDR2 FQNEAQ (reference sequence). The V and J ends lost 4 bases and 3 bases, in that order; junction bases with no gene match: 2. This CDR3 has 15 amino acids. The CDR3 DNA is TGTGCCAGCAGCTACGGGACAGGGGACACCGGGGAGCTGTTTTTT. This gives the protein CASSYGTGDTGELFF.